This T cell receptor beta chain was observed in a study of patients and donors after allogeneic stem cell transplantation. MiXCR was run by TCRdb on the RT-PCR reads, yielding one entry per CDR3 protein. The sample records under 200,000 distinct CDR3 sequences, 30% being singletons. The CDR3 contains 14 residues. Germline V gene sequence: CDR1 MNHNY, CDR2 SVGAGI (reference sequence). Trimming took 6 bases from V and 8 from J, leaving 17 bases between them. The chain recombines TRBV6-6 with TRBJ2-4, with D possibly matching TRBD1 (6 bases). What was sequenced was blood, either unsorted or a sorted T cell fraction (not recorded which). The receptor's source is a human donor who was either an allogeneic HSCT recipient or a stem cell or donor lymphocyte infusion donor (not recorded which). It is not recorded whose cells these are; they may come from a transplant donor. DNA of the CDR3: TGTGCCAGCAGGTATTCGGGACAAGTAGACATTCAGTACTTC. It encodes CASRYSGQVDIQYF.